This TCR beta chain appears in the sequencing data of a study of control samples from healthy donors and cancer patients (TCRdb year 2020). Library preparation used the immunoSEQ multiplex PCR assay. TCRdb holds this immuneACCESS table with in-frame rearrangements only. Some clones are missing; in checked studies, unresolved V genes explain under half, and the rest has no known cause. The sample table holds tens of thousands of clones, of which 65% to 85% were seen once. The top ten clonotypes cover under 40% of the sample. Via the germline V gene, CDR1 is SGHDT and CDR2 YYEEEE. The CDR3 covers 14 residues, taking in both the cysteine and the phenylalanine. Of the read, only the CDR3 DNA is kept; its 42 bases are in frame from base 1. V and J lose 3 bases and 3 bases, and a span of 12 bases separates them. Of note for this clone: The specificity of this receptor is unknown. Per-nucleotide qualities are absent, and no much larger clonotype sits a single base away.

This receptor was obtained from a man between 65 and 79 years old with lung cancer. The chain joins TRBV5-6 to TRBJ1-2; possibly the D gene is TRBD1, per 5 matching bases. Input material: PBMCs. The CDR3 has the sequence CASSSGTVYYGYTF. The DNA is TGTGCCAGCAGCTCTGGGACGGTTTACTATGGCTACACCTTC.